These T cell receptor beta chains were read from a single sample in a study of TIL therapy for anti-PD-1-resistant metastatic lung cancer. TCRdb's copy holds only in-frame clones and misses some; the assay was immunoSEQ multiplex PCR. This table has roughly 54,000 clones, roughly 91% appearing once. The sample consisted of blood, taken at baseline. All receptors derive from a person aged 25 to 80 with non-small cell lung cancer. Each CDR3 is given with its conserved first and last residue.

v_gene: TRBV28
CDR3aa: CASSLTGTYGYTF

v_gene: TRBV4-1
CDR3aa: CASSQDRTGGETQYF

v_gene: TRBV9
CDR3aa: CASSVGTGLYEQYF

v_gene: TRBV11-2
CDR3aa: CASSPRVVGEKLFF

v_gene: TRBV20-1
CDR3aa: CSAIRGDTQYF

v_gene: TRBV5-6
CDR3aa: CASSLFTGMTTQDNSPLHF

v_gene: TRBV4-1
CDR3aa: CASSPKDGRFSTDTQYF

v_gene: TRBV10-1
CDR3aa: CASSLRIGLNYSNQPQHF

v_gene: TRBV4-1
CDR3aa: CASSQDGNRAKEKLFF

v_gene: TRBV30
CDR3aa: CAWSNTGAVLYEAFF

v_gene: TRBV5-5
CDR3aa: CASSSRAGVTTDTQYF

v_gene: TRBV4-1
CDR3aa: CASSQDPHVSSGNTIYF

v_gene: TRBV10-3
CDR3aa: CAFAPGTLGEQYF

v_gene: TRBV28
CDR3aa: CASSETRGGVNEQFF

v_gene: TRBV6-2/TRBV6-3
CDR3aa: CASSGGQGAADTQYF

v_gene: TRBV2
CDR3aa: CASSERGQVNQPQHF

v_gene: TRBV4-1
CDR3aa: CASSQPGYGTLSYEQYF

v_gene: TRBV5-6
CDR3aa: CASSFRQGIFEQYF

v_gene: TRBV7-3
CDR3aa: CASSSDYTDTQYF

v_gene: TRBV24-1
CDR3aa: CATSDFAGTGKSVHEQYF

v_gene: TRBV4-1
CDR3aa: CASSQDLGVAQPQHF

v_gene: TRBV27
CDR3aa: CASSLLASQKYEQYF

v_gene: TRBV18
CDR3aa: CASSPPFGVYEQYF

v_gene: TRBV30
CDR3aa: CAWSVRATVGHEQYF

v_gene: TRBV18
CDR3aa: CASSPMDGQGSRGYTF

v_gene: TRBV19
CDR3aa: CASSFSDRVYGYTF

v_gene: TRBV2
CDR3aa: CASSEGTEAFF

v_gene: TRBV7-9
CDR3aa: CASSRMGATNEKLFF

v_gene: TRBV6-5
CDR3aa: CASGTDQNTGELFF

v_gene: TRBV18
CDR3aa: CASHVANTGELFF

v_gene: TRBV3-1/TRBV3-2
CDR3aa: CASSLSRVSGYTF

v_gene: TRBV19
CDR3aa: CASARSNLNSPLHF

v_gene: TRBV11-1
CDR3aa: CASSLGPWDTQYF

v_gene: TRBV19
CDR3aa: CASRTEGTGSMGEQYF

v_gene: TRBV4-1
CDR3aa: CASSQDQGIYEQYF

v_gene: TRBV5-6
CDR3aa: CASSRGLTGELFF

v_gene: TRBV10-2
CDR3aa: CASSARENTEAFF

v_gene: TRBV28
CDR3aa: CASSLFVRNEQFF

v_gene: TRBV5-5
CDR3aa: CASSSLGGQNTGELFF

v_gene: TRBV5-6
CDR3aa: CASSSDPGADTQYF

v_gene: TRBV19
CDR3aa: CASSIGRDRVERTDTQYF

v_gene: TRBV5-1
CDR3aa: CASSWRGVGSPTGELFF

v_gene: TRBV6-5
CDR3aa: CASKGQGTEAFF

v_gene: TRBV2
CDR3aa: CARPGQGSKGYTF

v_gene: TRBV29-1
CDR3aa: CSVEESWGGRYNEQFF

v_gene: TRBV28
CDR3aa: CASSYGEGSGANVLTF

v_gene: TRBV5-8
CDR3aa: CASRRGGIADTQYF

v_gene: TRBV2
CDR3aa: CASRGGSIDNEQFF

v_gene: TRBV6-5
CDR3aa: CASSYTPQGPGNTIYF

v_gene: TRBV19
CDR3aa: CASRPGDMNTEAFF

v_gene: TRBV12-3/TRBV12-4
CDR3aa: CASSSGSRAGYTF

v_gene: TRBV18
CDR3aa: CASSPNREGYTF

v_gene: TRBV5-1
CDR3aa: CASSFNTEAFF

v_gene: TRBV6-1
CDR3aa: CASSGIIIQGGTQPQHF

v_gene: TRBV27
CDR3aa: CASSYRGYTNEKLFF

v_gene: TRBV10-3
CDR3aa: CAISESRETQYF